A selection of T cell receptor beta chains follows, all from one sample in a study of identical twins. TCRdb re-called the 5' RACE reads through MiXCR, storing one row per CDR3 protein. The sample lists roughly 1,500,000 distinct CDR3 sequences; roughly 35% were seen once. Material: cord blood. The receptor source for this set is a newborn girl in good health. The conserved cysteine and the conserved F or W are not part of the CDR3 here.

TRBV12-3/TRBV12-4,ASSAAQVRAF
TRBV27,ASSLNQVTGHEQF
TRBV2,ASSVLAGGLTYNEQF
TRBV24-1,ATSDSGGISGTQY
TRBV3-1,ASSYAPLLGGGATLAKNIQY
TRBV12-5,ASGLDSYEQY
TRBV20-1,SAGAQRGYTDTQY
TRBV27,ASRSGGTGELF
TRBV28,ASSLSVSGYGYT
TRBV6-1,ASSELGGAYYGYT
TRBV12-3/TRBV12-4,ASSIGTGGSSGAQY
TRBV27,ASRLRLTSTYEQY
TRBV20-1,SASPAGRNEKLF
TRBV29-1,SVVLRVAF
TRBV7-2,ASSLGLLHTETQY
TRBV20-1,SARGFTGAYNEQF
TRBV28,ASRRQGGINEQF
TRBV29-1,GVVGLYTGNGYT
TRBV6-5,ASSPRGSTNEKLF
TRBV6-1,ASSGPREDYGYT
TRBV7-2,ARSLEAMNTEAF
TRBV5-1,ASSLGSSGVDTQY
TRBV7-9,ASSFNTAPITSGRPDTQY
TRBV10-3,AISVPPGQGYYNEQF
TRBV6-2/TRBV6-3,ASSYSIQAPNYGYT
TRBV10-3,AISATGGNEKLF
TRBV15,ATSRDLERDNEQF
TRBV2,ASSGTSGKETQF